These 4 T cell receptor beta chains share one sample of origin, sequenced in a study of cytomegalovirus exposure and HLA in healthy donors. PCR primers comprised 60 Vbeta and 13 Jbeta primers. The protocol was immunoSEQ multiplex PCR, while the TCRdb copy is restricted to in-frame clones and leaves out a portion. This sample has over 95,000 clones, with about 80% found just once. Sequenced input: PBMCs. The receptor set was obtained from a woman aged 40 to 50 in good health and CMV-seropositive.

The chain joins TRBV4-2 to TRBJ1-2, with 8 bases identical to TRBD1. The germline CDR1 and CDR2 sequences are LGHNA and YNFKEQ. This CDR3 contains 15 residues. V lost 2 bases to trimming and J lost 5 bases; unmatched junction nucleotides: 7. The DNA for the CDR3 is TGTGCCAGCAGCCAATCCGCAGACAGGGGTTATGGCTACACCTTC. It specifies CASSQSADRGYGYTF.

This clone was seen a single time. CDR3 amino acids: CASSVGSGLEPQHF. The CDR3 coding sequence is TGTGCCAGCAGCGTAGGTTCAGGGCTCGAGCCCCAGCATTTT. The chain employs TRBV9 and TRBJ1-5; possible D gene TRBD1, 5 bases. Germline loops: CDR1 SGDLS, CDR2 YYNGEE. The V end was cut by 0 bases, the J end by 8 bases, with 12 bases between. This CDR3 contains 14 residues.

The chain recombines TRBV5-4 with TRBJ1-2, with D hard to call. Germline V gene data show CDR1 as SGHNT and CDR2 as YYREEE (reference sequence). This CDR3 is built from 14 residues. V lost 0 bases, J lost 2 bases, and 8 bases lay in between. CDR3 sequence: CASSLGGTNYGYTF. The DNA of the CDR3 is TGTGCCAGCAGCTTGGGCGGAACCAACTATGGCTACACCTTC.

DNA of the CDR3: TGTGCCAGCAGCTTAGCGGCTAGCGGGGGGTCCGGGGAGCTGTTTTTT. This translates into CASSLAASGGSGELFF. This chain links TRBV7-2 with TRBJ2-2, with 11 bases lining up with TRBD2. CDR1 and CDR2 (germline): SGHTA, FQGNSA. This CDR3 contains 16 residues. The ends lost 0 bases at V and 6 bases at J; junction bases unmatched: 3. The full variable domain, its missing parts supplied by reference TRBV7-2 and TRBJ2-2, is GAGVSQSPSNKVTEKGKDVELRCDPISGHTALYWYRQSLGQGLEFLIYFQGNSAPDKSGLPSDRFSAERTGGSVSTLTIQRTQQEDSAVYLCASSLAASGGSGELFFGEGSRLTVL.